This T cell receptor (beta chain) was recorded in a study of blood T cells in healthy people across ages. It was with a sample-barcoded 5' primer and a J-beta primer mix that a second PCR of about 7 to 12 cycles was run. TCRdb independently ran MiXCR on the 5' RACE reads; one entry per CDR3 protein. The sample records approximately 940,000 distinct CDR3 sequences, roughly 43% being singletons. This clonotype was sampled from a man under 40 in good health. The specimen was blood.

The CDR3 region is CASSNHGGFGDTQYF. As DNA, the CDR3 is TGTGCCAGCAGTAACCACGGGGGGTTCGGGGATACGCAGTATTTT. V gene TRBV25-1 combines with J gene TRBJ2-3, with TRBD2 matching 7 bases. Trimming at V came to 5 bases and at J to 6 bases, leaving 11 bases not matched to a gene. Germline V gives CDR1 MGHDK, CDR2 SYGVNS. The CDR3 contains 15 residues.